The text below deals with one TCR beta chain. The data were produced by immunoSEQ multiplex PCR, yet TCRdb's version contains in-frame clones alone and is incomplete. The sample shows approximately 170,000 clones, approximately 86% of them seen only once. Seattle researchers signed up patients amid active infection and tracked them longitudinally. These data are taken from a study of blood T cell repertoires in COVID-19. As for the study in general: The origin of the acute and convalescent COVID-19 samples was the United States, Italy and Spain. Sources were T cells, B-cell-depleted T cells, or PBMCs; the material itself was cDNA or gDNA.

Trimming removed 7 bases from V and 3 bases from J, with 15 bases in between. Per germline, CDR1 MRHNA and CDR2 SNTAGT. The CDR3 is made up of 15 amino acids. The clonotype was recovered from an elderly woman with COVID-19, enrolled during active disease. The V call is TRBV6-4, the J call TRBJ2-2; TRBD1 might be the D (6 bases). Sequencing used peripheral blood. The CDR3 sequence: CASKREGGDTGELFF. DNA for the CDR3: TGTGCCAGCAAGAGGGAAGGGGGAGACACCGGGGAGCTGTTTTTT.